The 5 T cell receptor beta chains below all came from one sample that was sequenced in a study of blood T cell repertoires in COVID-19. The repertoire was sequenced with immunoSEQ multiplex PCR; TCRdb's copy has only in-frame clones and lacks some. Of some 250,000 clones in the sample, about four fifths were seen once. Sample: peripheral blood. Receptor source: a man older than 75 with acute or convalescent COVID-19.

The rearrangement links TRBV6-5 to TRBJ2-2; TRBD2 matches 10 bases. The CDR3 length is 15 residues. Unmatched junction bases numbered 6, after V lost 6 bases and J lost 5 bases. Germline CDR1 is MNHEY and CDR2 is SVGAGI. Here the CDR3 reads CASRLLAGDTGELFF. In DNA form, the CDR3 reads TGTGCCAGCAGGCTGCTAGCGGGAGATACCGGGGAGCTGTTTTTT.

This clone was seen only a few times. V and J are TRBV2 and TRBJ2-1; TRBD1 aligns across 8 bases. With 6 bases clipped from V and 2 bases from J, the junction kept 9 bases outside the gene matches. CDR3 size: 16 residues. Per germline, CDR1 SNHLY and CDR2 FYNNEI. This CDR3 is CASRGAGTGTYNEQFF. CDR3 DNA sequence: TGTGCCAGCAGGGGGGCCGGGACAGGTACCTACAATGAGCAGTTCTTC.

V and J are TRBV11-2 and TRBJ2-5; 10 bases agree with TRBD2. Germline V gene sequence: CDR1 SGHAT, CDR2 FQNNGV. V dropped 1 base and J dropped 11; count of bases not matched to a gene: 7. The CDR3 is 14 residues long. The CDR3 sequence is CASSLGLAGDQQYF. In nucleotides, the CDR3 is TGTGCCAGCAGCTTAGGGCTAGCGGGGGACCAGCAGTACTTC. Supplemented by reference TRBV11-2 and TRBJ2-5, the full variable domain reads EAGVAQSPRYKIIEKRQSVAFWCNPISGHATLYWYQQILGQGPKLLIQFQNNGVVDDSQLPKDRFSAERLKGVDSTLKIQPAKLEDSAVYLCASSLGLAGDQQYFGPGTRLLVL.

V usage is TRBV3-1 (or the pseudogene TRBV3-2) and J usage is TRBJ2-2; 10 nucleotides agree with TRBD2. V lost 3 bases and J lost 6; bases outside the gene matches: 4. The CDR3 length is 15 residues. Germline V gene lookup returns CDR1 LGHDT and CDR2 YNNKEL (reference sequence). The CDR3 DNA follows: TGTGCCAGCAGCCACCAGGGACTAGCGTCCGGGGAGCTGTTTTTT. Its protein is CASSHQGLASGELFF.

This clone has only one observation. This chain links TRBV13 with TRBJ1-3, with TRBD1 as a possible D gene (6 bases). CDR1 PRHDT and CDR2 FYEKMQ come from the germline V gene (reference sequence). The CDR3 runs 16 residues. V dropped 3 bases and J dropped 0 bases, with 12 bases sitting between them. The CDR3 DNA is TGTGCCAGCAGCTTGGGACACCTCCTCTCTGGAAACACCATATATTTT. This codes for CASSLGHLLSGNTIYF. The whole variable domain, filled in from reference TRBV13 and TRBJ1-3, reads AAGVIQSPRHLIKEKRETATLKCYPIPRHDTVYWYQQGPGQDPQFLISFYEKMQSDKGSIPDRFSAQQFSDYHSELNMSSLELGDSALYFCASSLGHLLSGNTIYFGEGSWLTVV.